This TCR beta chain was captured in a study of radiotherapy plus CTLA-4 blockade in lung cancer. Germline V gene sequence: CDR1 SEHNR, CDR2 FQNEAQ (reference sequence). Trimming removed 5 bases at V and 0 bases at J, with 16 bases between. The CDR3 loop spans 16 amino acids. Generated by immunoSEQ multiplex PCR, the TCRdb table keeps only in-frame clones and is missing some. The table includes roughly 50,000 clones, more than 60% detected once. This receptor was taken from a human donor with non-small cell lung cancer who had a partial response to radiotherapy plus ipilimumab. The chain links TRBV7-9 to TRBJ1-1; D may be TRBD1 (6 bases). The specimen comprised peripheral blood, sampled from a patient treated with radiotherapy plus ipilimumab. For the CDR3, the DNA is TGTGCCAGCAGCATGACAGGTATGGGGTTGAACACTGAAGCTTTCTTT. This gives the protein CASSMTGMGLNTEAFF.